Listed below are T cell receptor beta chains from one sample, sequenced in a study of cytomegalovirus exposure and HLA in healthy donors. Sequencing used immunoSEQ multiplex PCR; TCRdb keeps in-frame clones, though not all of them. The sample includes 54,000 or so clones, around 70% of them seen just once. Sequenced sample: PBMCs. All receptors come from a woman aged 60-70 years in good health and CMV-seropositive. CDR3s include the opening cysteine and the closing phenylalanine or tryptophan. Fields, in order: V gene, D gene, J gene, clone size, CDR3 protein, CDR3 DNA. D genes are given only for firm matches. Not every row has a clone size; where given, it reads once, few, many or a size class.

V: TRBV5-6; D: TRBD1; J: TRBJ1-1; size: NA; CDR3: CASSLATGRLLDTEAFF; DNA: TGTGCCAGCAGCCTAGCGACAGGGCGGTTACTGGACACTGAAGCTTTCTTT
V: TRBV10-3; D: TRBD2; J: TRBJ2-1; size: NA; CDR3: CASSRTSGGADEQFF; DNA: TGTGCCAGCAGTCGTACTAGCGGGGGGGCCGATGAGCAGTTCTTC
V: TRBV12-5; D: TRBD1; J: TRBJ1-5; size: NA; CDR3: CASAGTGSQPQHF; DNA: TGTGCTAGTGCCGGGACAGGGAGTCAGCCCCAGCATTTT
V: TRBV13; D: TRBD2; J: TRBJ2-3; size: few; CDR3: CASSLVGASGGASTDTQYF; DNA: TGTGCCAGCAGCTTAGTCGGGGCTAGCGGGGGCGCTAGCACAGATACGCAGTATTTT
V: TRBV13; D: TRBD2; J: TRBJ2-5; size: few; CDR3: CASSSLAGGVETQYF; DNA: TGTGCCAGCAGCTCCTTAGCGGGGGGGGTAGAGACCCAGTACTTC
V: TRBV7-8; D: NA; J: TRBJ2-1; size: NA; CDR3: CASSPRGDSYNEQFF; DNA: TGTGCCAGCAGCCCTCGGGGAGACTCCTACAATGAGCAGTTCTTC
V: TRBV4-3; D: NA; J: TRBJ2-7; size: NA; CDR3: CASSQEGFPGFQYF; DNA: TGCGCCAGCAGCCAAGAGGGGTTTCCGGGGTTTCAGTACTTC
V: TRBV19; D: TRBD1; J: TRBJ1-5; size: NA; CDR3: CASRRQGVSNQPQHF; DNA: TGTGCCAGTAGAAGACAGGGGGTTAGCAATCAGCCCCAGCATTTT
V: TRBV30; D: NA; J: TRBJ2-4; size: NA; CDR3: CAWSDRDRSYKNIQYF; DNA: TGTGCCTGGAGCGATCGCGACAGGAGCTACAAAAACATTCAGTACTTC
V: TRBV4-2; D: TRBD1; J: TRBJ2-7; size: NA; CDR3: CASSLQGVEDEQYF; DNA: TGTGCCAGCAGCCTACAGGGGGTCGAGGACGAGCAGTACTTC
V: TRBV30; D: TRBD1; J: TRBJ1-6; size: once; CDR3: CAQSSTGGNSPLHF; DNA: TGTGCCCAAAGCTCGACAGGGGGCAATTCACCCCTCCACTTT
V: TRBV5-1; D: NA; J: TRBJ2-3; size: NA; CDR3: CASSFSGRSTDTQYF; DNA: TGCGCCAGCAGCTTCAGTGGGAGAAGCACAGATACGCAGTATTTT
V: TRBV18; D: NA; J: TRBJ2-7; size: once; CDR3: CASSPSGPSSYEQYF; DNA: TGTGCCAGCTCACCCTCTGGTCCTAGCTCCTACGAGCAGTACTTC
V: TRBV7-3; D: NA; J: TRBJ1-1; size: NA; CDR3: CASSLRGDLGGFRTEAFF; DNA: TGTGCCAGCAGCTTACGCGGGGACCTAGGAGGTTTTCGCACTGAAGCTTTCTTT
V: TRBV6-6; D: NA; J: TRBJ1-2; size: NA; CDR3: CASSRQANNYGYTF; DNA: TGTGCCAGCAGTCGACAGGCGAATAACTATGGCTACACCTTC
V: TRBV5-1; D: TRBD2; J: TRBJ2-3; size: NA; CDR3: CASSPRGSLAGDTSTGTQYF; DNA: TGCGCCAGCAGCCCCAGAGGGAGTCTAGCGGGGGATACTAGCACAGGTACGCAGTATTTT
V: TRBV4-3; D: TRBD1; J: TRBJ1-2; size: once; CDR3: CASSQDHPDRVHGYTF; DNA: TGCGCCAGCAGCCAAGACCACCCAGACAGGGTACATGGCTACACCTTC
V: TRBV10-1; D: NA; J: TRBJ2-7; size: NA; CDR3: CASGGVPYEQYF; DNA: TGCGCCAGCGGAGGAGTCCCCTACGAGCAGTACTTC
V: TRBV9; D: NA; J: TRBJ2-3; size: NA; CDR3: CASSGQISTDTQYF; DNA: TGTGCCAGCAGCGGACAGATTAGCACAGATACGCAGTATTTT
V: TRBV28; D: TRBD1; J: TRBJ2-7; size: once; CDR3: CASSPRRAWDRGSYEQYF; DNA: TGTGCCAGCAGTCCCCGGCGTGCGTGGGACAGGGGGTCCTACGAGCAGTACTTC
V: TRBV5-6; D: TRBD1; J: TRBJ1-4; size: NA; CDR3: CASTLRGNEKLFF; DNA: TGTGCCAGCACCCTCAGGGGGAATGAAAAACTGTTTTTT
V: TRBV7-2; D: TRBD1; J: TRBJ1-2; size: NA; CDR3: CASSLVGQGSGYTF; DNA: TGTGCCAGCAGCTTAGTGGGACAGGGAAGTGGCTACACCTTC
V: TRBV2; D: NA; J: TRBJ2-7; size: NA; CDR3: CASRGWGVYYEQYF; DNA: TGTGCCAGTCGGGGGTGGGGAGTTTATTACGAGCAGTACTTC
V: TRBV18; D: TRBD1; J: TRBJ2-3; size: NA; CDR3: CASSRETGLSTDTQYF; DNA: TGTGCCAGCTCACGCGAGACAGGGCTGAGCACAGATACGCAGTATTTT
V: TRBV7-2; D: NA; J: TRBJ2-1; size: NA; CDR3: CASSRRGGAYNEQFF; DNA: TGTGCCAGCAGCCGCCGGGGCGGGGCCTACAATGAGCAGTTCTTC
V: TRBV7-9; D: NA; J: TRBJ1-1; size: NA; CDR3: CSSSRRSGGLNTEAFF; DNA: TGTTCCAGCAGCCGGAGGTCAGGTGGATTGAACACTGAAGCTTTCTTT
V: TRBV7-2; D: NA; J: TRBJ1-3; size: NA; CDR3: CASSLGQVASGNTIYF; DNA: TGTGCCAGCAGCTTAGGACAGGTCGCCTCTGGAAACACCATATATTTT
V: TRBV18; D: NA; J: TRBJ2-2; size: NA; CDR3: CASSPSRGYTGELFF; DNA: TGTGCCAGCTCACCTTCCAGGGGCTACACCGGGGAGCTGTTTTTT
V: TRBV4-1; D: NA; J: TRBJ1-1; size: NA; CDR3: CASSQGEIRSTEAFF; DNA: TGCGCCAGCAGCCAAGGAGAGATAAGGAGCACTGAAGCTTTCTTT
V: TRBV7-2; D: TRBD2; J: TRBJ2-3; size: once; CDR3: CASSPLLTSGGDTQYF; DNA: TGTGCCAGCAGCCCGCTCCTAACTAGCGGGGGAGATACGCAGTATTTT
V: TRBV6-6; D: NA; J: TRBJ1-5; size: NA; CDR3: CASQEQSNQPQHF; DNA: TGTGCCAGCCAAGAACAGTCCAATCAGCCCCAGCATTTT
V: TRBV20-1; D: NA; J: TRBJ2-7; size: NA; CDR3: CSVWGPTEQYF; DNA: TGCAGTGTTTGGGGGCCGACGGAGCAGTACTTC
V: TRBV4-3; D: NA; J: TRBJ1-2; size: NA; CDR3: CASSQEAGSNKNGYTF; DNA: TGCGCCAGCAGCCAAGAGGCAGGGTCTAATAAGAATGGCTACACCTTC
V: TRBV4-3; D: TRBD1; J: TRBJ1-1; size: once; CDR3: CASSLHGTGGNTEAFF; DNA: TGCGCCAGCAGCCTCCACGGGACAGGTGGGAACACTGAAGCTTTCTTT
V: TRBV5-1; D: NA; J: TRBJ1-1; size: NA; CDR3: CASSLAWQGPKEAFF; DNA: TGCGCCAGCAGCTTGGCATGGCAGGGGCCCAAAGAAGCTTTCTTT
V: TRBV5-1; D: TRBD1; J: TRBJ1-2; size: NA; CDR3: CASSLAGTGRGYTF; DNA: TGCGCCAGCAGCTTGGCCGGGACAGGGAGAGGCTACACCTTC
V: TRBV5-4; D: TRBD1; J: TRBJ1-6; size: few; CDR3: CASSFTGVSSYNSPLHF; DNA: TGTGCCAGCAGCTTCACAGGGGTCAGCTCCTATAATTCACCCCTCCACTTT
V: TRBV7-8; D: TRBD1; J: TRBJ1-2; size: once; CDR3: CASSSTGSGGYTF; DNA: TGTGCCAGCAGCTCGACAGGGAGTGGTGGCTACACCTTC
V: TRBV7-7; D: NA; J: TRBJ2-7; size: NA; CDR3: CASSLDSSSYEQYF; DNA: TGTGCCAGCAGCTTAGACTCATCCTCCTACGAGCAGTACTTC
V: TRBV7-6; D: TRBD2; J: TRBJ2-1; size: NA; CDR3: CASSLAPWGLAGGQGDEQFF; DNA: TGTGCCAGCAGCTTAGCCCCCTGGGGACTAGCGGGGGGGCAAGGCGATGAGCAGTTCTTC
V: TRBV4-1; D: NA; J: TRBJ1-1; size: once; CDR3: CASSQSGLNTEAFF; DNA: TGCGCCAGCAGCCAATCAGGGCTAAACACTGAAGCTTTCTTT
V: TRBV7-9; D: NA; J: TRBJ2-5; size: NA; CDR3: CASSFYAAREEQYF; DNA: TGTGCCAGCAGCTTTTATGCAGCCCGAGAGGAGCAGTACTTC
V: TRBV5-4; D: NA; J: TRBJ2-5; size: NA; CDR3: CASSLDGASETQYF; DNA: TGTGCCAGCAGCTTGGATGGGGCCAGTGAGACCCAGTACTTC
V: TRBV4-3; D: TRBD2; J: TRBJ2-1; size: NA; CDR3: CASSQEGGEGYNEQFF; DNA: TGCGCCAGCAGCCAAGAGGGGGGGGAGGGGTACAATGAGCAGTTCTTC
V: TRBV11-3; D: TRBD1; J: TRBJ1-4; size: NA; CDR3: CASSSIRQGSNEKLFF; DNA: TGTGCCAGCAGCTCCATTCGACAGGGGTCTAATGAAAAACTGTTTTTT
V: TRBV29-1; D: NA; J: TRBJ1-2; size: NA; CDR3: CSGKQTNYGYTF; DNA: TGCAGCGGGAAACAGACTAACTATGGCTACACCTTC
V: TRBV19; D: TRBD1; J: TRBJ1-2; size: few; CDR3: CASSTTGPNYGYTF; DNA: TGTGCCAGTAGTACGACAGGGCCTAACTATGGCTACACCTTC
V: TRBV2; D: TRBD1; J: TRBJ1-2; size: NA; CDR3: CASSANPGQGYGYTF; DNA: TGTGCCAGCAGCGCAAATCCGGGACAGGGATATGGCTACACCTTC
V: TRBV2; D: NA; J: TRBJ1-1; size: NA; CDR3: CASRLLFGDLNTEAFF; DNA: TGTGCCAGCAGGCTTCTGTTCGGGGATTTGAACACTGAAGCTTTCTTT
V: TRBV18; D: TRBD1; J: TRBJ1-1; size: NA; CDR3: CASSPSASTGVTEAFF; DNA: TGTGCCAGCTCACCATCGGCTTCCACAGGGGTGACTGAAGCTTTCTTT
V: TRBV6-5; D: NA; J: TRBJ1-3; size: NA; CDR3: CASSGGQGNTIYF; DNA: TGTGCCAGCAGTGGAGGACAGGGAAACACCATATATTTT
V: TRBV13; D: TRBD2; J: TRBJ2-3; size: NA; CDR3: CASSFGAGGQKDTQYF; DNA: TGTGCCAGCAGCTTCGGGGCGGGGGGGCAGAAAGATACGCAGTATTTT
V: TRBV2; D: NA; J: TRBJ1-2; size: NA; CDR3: CASSVGLKNYGYTF; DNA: TGTGCCAGCAGCGTTGGACTTAAAAACTATGGCTACACCTTC
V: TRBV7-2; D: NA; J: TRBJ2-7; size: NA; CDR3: CASSPRSLYEQYF; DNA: TGTGCCAGCAGCCCGAGGAGTCTCTACGAGCAGTACTTC
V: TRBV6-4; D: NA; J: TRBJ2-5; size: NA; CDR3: CASSDSTKGTQYF; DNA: TGTGCCAGCAGTGACTCGACTAAGGGGACCCAGTACTTC
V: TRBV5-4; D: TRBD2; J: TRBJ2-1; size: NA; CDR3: CASSPIGLAGPNEQFF; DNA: TGTGCCAGCAGCCCTATTGGACTAGCGGGGCCCAATGAGCAGTTCTTC
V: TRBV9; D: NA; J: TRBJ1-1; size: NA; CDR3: CASSLSMAQPEAFF; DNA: TGTGCCAGCAGCCTCTCAATGGCACAGCCTGAAGCTTTCTTT
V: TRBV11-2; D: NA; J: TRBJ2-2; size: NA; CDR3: CASSLGGGPNTGELFF; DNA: TGTGCCAGCAGCTTAGGGGGGGGGCCTAACACCGGGGAGCTGTTTTTT
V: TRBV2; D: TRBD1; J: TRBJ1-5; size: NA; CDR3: CASSQGQGGQPQHF; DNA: TGTGCCAGCAGCCAGGGACAGGGAGGGCAGCCCCAGCATTTT